This T cell receptor beta chain was sequenced during a study of T cell changes during pregnancy in multiple sclerosis (dated by TCRdb to about 2019). For the wider study: The study looked at changes in the T cell repertoire across pregnancy in women with multiple sclerosis.

Inclusive of the bounding cysteine and phenylalanine, the CDR3 is 15 residues long. Only the CDR3 portion is preserved as DNA: 45 bases, with reading frame beginning at the first base. CDR1 and CDR2, looked up from the germline V gene, are LGHNA and YNFKEQ. The V end gives up 0 bases and the J end 8 bases, leaving 4 bases in the junction not matched to a gene. As for this clone: The clone's antigen remains unknown. There are no base qualities to consult, and no much larger clone falls within one base.

The method behind the library was the immunoSEQ multiplex PCR assay. TCRdb re-hosts the immuneACCESS table, in-frame sequences only. Its copies lack some clones; in the studies checked, an unresolved V gene accounts for under half of them, and the cause for the rest is not known. Present in this sample are tens of thousands of clones, 92% of which were seen just once. Together, the top ten hold 2.5% to 3.5% of the sample. Here the chain combines TRBV4-2 and TRBJ2-1; TRBD2 agrees with 10 junctional bases. This clonotype was obtained from a female donor in good health, enrolled as a control in a pregnancy study. This specimen consisted of peripheral blood, obtained in the third trimester of pregnancy. CDR3 protein: CASSQDFLAGDEQFF. The bases are TGTGCCAGCAGCCAAGATTTCCTAGCGGGAGATGAGCAGTTCTTC.